One and the same sample provided the 27 T cell receptor beta chains below, sequenced in a study of radiotherapy plus CTLA-4 blockade in lung cancer. The repertoire was sequenced with immunoSEQ multiplex PCR; TCRdb's copy has only in-frame clones and lacks some. The table includes about 70,000 clones, 65% to 85% detected once. The source material was peripheral blood, sampled from a patient treated with radiotherapy plus ipilimumab. The receptors come from a human donor with non-small cell lung cancer whose response to radiotherapy plus ipilimumab could not be evaluated. Some clones in this sample may be carry-over from other donors' samples.

In this sample, this clone turned up once. The rearrangement links TRBV5-1 to TRBJ2-2, with TRBD1 matching over 7 bases. In germline, CDR1 is SGHRS, CDR2 YFSETQ. V lost 0 bases and J lost 1; bases outside the gene matches: 0. This CDR3 is 15 amino acids long. CDR3 protein: CASSLDRGNTGELFF. The CDR3 DNA reads TGCGCCAGCAGCTTGGACAGGGGGAACACCGGGGAGCTGTTTTTT.

This clone came up once. The chain links TRBV19 to TRBJ2-3; 7 bases agree with TRBD2. Germline assignment: CDR1 LNHDA and CDR2 SQIVND (reference sequence). The CDR3 has 16 residues. The J segment lost 4 bases and the V segment lost 3 bases, leaving 10 bases of the junction unmatched. The CDR3 DNA sequence: TGTGCCAGTAGTATCCCGGGGCGGGGGTTCGCAGATACGCAGTATTTT. Encoded protein: CASSIPGRGFADTQYF.

The chain has TRBV10-2 and TRBJ1-1; D may be TRBD1 (5 bases). The V gene's germline CDR1 is WSHSY and CDR2 SAAADI. The CDR3 is 14 residues long. Trimming removed 7 bases from V and 0 bases from J, with 12 bases in between. The CDR3 sequence is CASIWGSMNTEAFF. CDR3 sequence (DNA): TGCGCCAGCATCTGGGGCAGTATGAACACTGAAGCTTTCTTT.

This chain connects TRBV5-4 to TRBJ1-1, with 8 bases aligning to TRBD1. Germline V gives CDR1 SGHNT, CDR2 YYREEE (reference sequence). This CDR3 comprises 16 residues. V gave up 4 bases and J gave up 6 bases; unmatched junction bases: 14. The CDR3 protein is CASSMVQGQGSAEAFF. CDR3 DNA sequence: TGTGCCAGCAGCATGGTTCAAGGACAGGGTTCCGCTGAAGCTTTCTTT.

The V call is TRBV27, the J call TRBJ2-3; possibly TRBD2 for D (6 bases). The CDR3 runs 17 residues. The V gene lost 1 base and the J gene lost 3 bases, with 17 bases spanning the gap. The germline V gene encodes CDR1 MNHEY and CDR2 SMNVEV (reference sequence). The CDR3 protein is CASSLLGRGTGTDTQYF. DNA of the CDR3: TGTGCCAGCAGTTTATTGGGACGGGGGACGGGAACAGATACGCAGTATTTT.

This clone was observed a few times. The rearrangement links TRBV7-8 to TRBJ1-1; tentatively, D is TRBD1 (5 bases). V was cut by 3 bases and J by 2 bases, with 16 bases left in between. Germline V gene lookup returns CDR1 SGHVS and CDR2 FQNEAQ. The CDR3 covers 16 residues. The CDR3 nucleotides are TGTGCCAGCAGCTTCAGTGCGTTCAGGGATAACACTGAAGCTTTCTTT. It codes for CASSFSAFRDNTEAFF.

This chain links TRBV27 with TRBJ2-6; D not resolved. V lost 3 bases and J lost 4, with 4 bases in between. This CDR3 region has 13 residues. Germline V gene lookup returns CDR1 MNHEY and CDR2 SMNVEV (reference sequence). CDR3 DNA: TGTGCCAGCAGTTTCCTAGGGGCCAACGTCCTGACTTTC. This translates into CASSFLGANVLTF.

The V gene is TRBV10-1, the J gene TRBJ2-3; TRBD2 aligns across 8 bases. J gave up 6 bases and V 5 bases, and 4 bases lay outside the gene matches. Germline values: CDR1 WNHNN, CDR2 SYGVQD (reference sequence). The CDR3 extends over 13 amino acids. CDR3 loop: CASSRTSWDTQYF. DNA of the CDR3: TGCGCCAGCAGTAGGACTAGCTGGGATACGCAGTATTTT.

This clone appeared a few times. The rearrangement links TRBV7-3 to TRBJ2-2; tentatively, D is TRBD1 (6 bases). The CDR3 contains 16 residues. The ends were cut back, 5 bases at V and 0 bases at J, with 13 bases in the middle. Germline V gene sequence: CDR1 SGHTA, CDR2 FQGTGA. This chain's CDR3 is CASSPRGVANTGELFF. The CDR3 region has the DNA TGTGCCAGCAGCCCCAGGGGAGTCGCGAACACCGGGGAGCTGTTTTTT.

The rearrangement links TRBV28 to TRBJ2-7; TRBD2 is a possible D gene (6 bases). The CDR3 is made up of 14 amino acids. Germline V gene lookup returns CDR1 MDHEN and CDR2 SYDVKM. Trimming stripped 5 bases from V and 6 bases from J, with 17 bases between. The CDR3: CASSPSGSGSEQYF. The CDR3 coding sequence is TGTGCCAGCAGTCCCAGCGGGTCAGGGTCCGAGCAGTACTTC. Filled out from reference TRBV28 and TRBJ2-7, the complete variable domain reads DVKVTQSSRYLVKRTGEKVFLECVQDMDHENMFWYRQDPGLGLRLIYFSYDVKMKEKGDIPEGYSVSREKKERFSLILESASTNQTSMYLCASSPSGSGSEQYFGPGTRLTVT.

The chain joins TRBV9 to TRBJ2-7; 10 nucleotides line up with TRBD2. Looked up from germline, CDR1 is SGDLS and CDR2 is YYNGEE. Unmatched junction bases numbered 11, after V lost 1 base and J lost 4 bases. CDR3 length: 17 residues. CDR3 bases: TGTGCCAGCAGCGTACCGCCTAGCGGGGGTCCTCCGTACGAGCAGTACTTC. The encoded protein is CASSVPPSGGPPYEQYF.

This clone appeared many times. In nucleotides, the CDR3 is TGTGCCATCAATCCCCAGGGGGCCGATGGCTACACCTTC. Encoded protein: CAINPQGADGYTF. The V and J genes are TRBV10-3 and TRBJ1-2; 8 positions agree with TRBD1. CDR1 and CDR2 (germline): ENHRY, SYGVKD. The CDR3 loop spans 13 amino acids. Trimming took 7 bases from V and 6 from J; bases not matched to a gene: 7.

Notes on this clone: Other DNA sequences in this specimen translate into the identical CDR3. The genes are TRBV7-2 and TRBJ2-3; the D gene is possibly TRBD2 (7 bases). The CDR3 has 16 residues. Germline CDR1 and CDR2: SGHTA and FQGNSA. Between the trimmed V and J ends, which lost 1 base and 0 bases, there was a span of 11 bases. Here the CDR3 reads CASSLGGGLSTDTQYF. The CDR3 region has the DNA TGTGCCAGCAGCTTAGGGGGGGGCCTTAGCACAGATACGCAGTATTTT.

The chain joins TRBV6-5 to TRBJ1-6; 10 bases fit TRBD1. Per germline, CDR1 MNHEY and CDR2 SVGAGI. This CDR3 spans 14 amino acids. With V trimmed by 5 bases and J by 14 bases, 9 bases remained unmatched. The CDR3 nucleotides are TGTGCCAGCAGTCAGACAGGGGGCGTACCAACCCTCCACTTT. Its translation: CASSQTGGVPTLHF.

J is TRBJ1-2 and V is TRBV18; 8 bases align to TRBD1. This CDR3 has 14 residues. V lost 3 bases and J lost 7; bases outside the gene matches: 7. Germline V lookup: CDR1 KGHSH, CDR2 LQKENI. The CDR3, as DNA: TGTGCCAGCTCACCTTCCGAGACAGGGGTTGGCTACACCTTC. The encoded protein is CASSPSETGVGYTF.

The chain joins TRBV5-4 to TRBJ1-6; 9 bases align to TRBD1. With 5 bases clipped from V and 7 bases from J, the junction kept 10 bases outside the gene matches. Germline V gene sequence: CDR1 SGHNT, CDR2 YYREEE (reference sequence). The CDR3 is 16 amino acids. The CDR3 nucleotides read TGTGCCAGCAGAACAGGGGGCGAGAATCGGAATTCACCCCTCCACTTT. This gives the protein CASRTGGENRNSPLHF. The whole variable domain, remainder taken from reference TRBV5-4 and TRBJ1-6, is ETGVTQSPTHLIKTRGQQVTLRCSSQSGHNTVSWYQQALGQGPQFIFQYYREEENGRGNFPPRFSGLQFPNYSSELNVNALELDDSALYLCASRTGGENRNSPLHFGNGTRLTVT.

This clone is a singleton in its sample. The chain carries TRBV4-2 and TRBJ2-7; 7 bases are a match to TRBD2. J lost 2 bases, V lost 0 bases, and 7 bases had no gene match. CDR3 length: 16 residues. From germline, CDR1 is LGHNA and CDR2 YNFKEQ. The CDR3 coding sequence is TGTGCCAGCAGCCAAGATGCGACTAGCCCAACCTACGAGCAGTACTTC. The encoded protein is CASSQDATSPTYEQYF.

In its sample, this clone was seen a few times. V gene TRBV2 combines with J gene TRBJ1-4, with no clear D. Trimming pared 0 bases from V and 2 bases from J, leaving 10 bases between. Germline V lookup: CDR1 SNHLY, CDR2 FYNNEI. There are 16 residues in the CDR3. The chain's CDR3 is CASSEALRGTNEKLFF. DNA for the CDR3: TGTGCCAGCAGTGAAGCGCTGAGAGGGACTAATGAAAAACTGTTTTTT.

The chain employs TRBV11-2 and TRBJ2-7; 8 nucleotides line up with TRBD1. CDR3 length: 16 amino acids. J gave up 4 bases and V 1 base, and 9 bases lay outside the gene matches. Germline CDR1 is SGHAT and CDR2 is FQNNGV. DNA for the CDR3: TGTGCCAGCAGCTTAGCCTTCCGGCAGGGGGCTTACGAGCAGTACTTC. Its protein is CASSLAFRQGAYEQYF. Full variable domain (rest looked up from reference TRBV11-2 and TRBJ2-7): EAGVAQSPRYKIIEKRQSVAFWCNPISGHATLYWYQQILGQGPKLLIQFQNNGVVDDSQLPKDRFSAERLKGVDSTLKIQPAKLEDSAVYLCASSLAFRQGAYEQYFGPGTRLTVT.

The chain joins TRBV9 to TRBJ2-5; D is ambiguous. Germline V lookup: CDR1 SGDLS, CDR2 YYNGEE. CDR3 length equals 12 residues. Deletions cut 7 bases from V and 7 bases from J, with 14 bases between. The CDR3: CASEAYYGTQYF. CDR3 DNA sequence: TGTGCCAGCGAAGCTTATTATGGGACCCAGTACTTC.

This chain uses TRBV30 with TRBJ2-7; weak D call: TRBD1 (6 bases). The V end was cut by 3 bases, the J end by 7 bases, with 25 bases between. The length of the CDR3 is 16 residues. Per germline, CDR1 GTSNPN and CDR2 SVGIG (reference sequence). The CDR3 nucleotides read TGTGCCTGGAGCGCTCCCCGGACAGCCCTGAGGGTGGAGCAGTACTTC. As protein: CAWSAPRTALRVEQYF.

The chain is built from TRBV27 and TRBJ1-4; D uncertain. From germline, CDR1 is MNHEY and CDR2 SMNVEV (reference sequence). Between the trimmed V and J ends, which lost 3 bases and 7 bases, there was a span of 6 bases. The CDR3 is made up of 12 amino acids. The CDR3 spells CASSFRTEKLFF. The DNA for the CDR3 is TGTGCCAGCAGTTTTAGAACTGAAAAACTGTTTTTT.

The rearrangement links TRBV9 to TRBJ1-2; D perhaps matches TRBD1 (5 bases). The CDR3 is 16 amino acids. V was shortened by 4 bases and J by 4 bases, with 20 bases between the two germline ends. CDR1 and CDR2 (germline): SGDLS, YYNGEE. This CDR3 reads CASSPRGGQTPYGYTF. CDR3 DNA: TGTGCCAGCAGCCCGCGGGGCGGGCAGACGCCCTATGGCTACACCTTC. Drawing the rest from reference TRBV9 and TRBJ1-2, the complete variable domain is DSGVTQTPKHLITATGQRVTLRCSPRSGDLSVYWYQQSLDQGLQFLIQYYNGEERAKGNILERFSAQQFPDLHSELNLSSLELGDSALYFCASSPRGGQTPYGYTFGSGTRLTVV.

V usage is TRBV7-2 and J usage is TRBJ2-5; perhaps TRBD1 as D (5 bases). The end of the DNA is better explained by TRBJ2-7, so the J call may be wrong. Germline CDR1 reads SGHTA; CDR2 reads FQGNSA. This CDR3 region has 11 residues. CDR3 in amino acids: CASSDRYEQYF. The DNA for the CDR3 is TGTGCCAGCAGCGACAGATACGAGCAGTACTTC.

Turning to this clone: Other DNA sequences in this specimen translate into the identical CDR3. The CDR3 nucleotides read TGTGCCAGCAGCTTAGAACTACAAGAGACCCAGTACTTC. Protein sequence: CASSLELQETQYF. The chain is built from TRBV5-4 and TRBJ2-5; no definite D call. The germline CDR1 and CDR2 sequences are SGHNT and YYREEE (reference sequence). The CDR3 consists of 13 residues. Trimming cost V 2 bases and J 2 bases, with 7 bases left between them.

This chain links TRBV4-1 with TRBJ2-7; 10 nucleotides line up with TRBD2. Germline values: CDR1 MGHRA, CDR2 YSYEKL. This CDR3 is built from 15 residues. The V segment lost 4 bases and the J segment 3 bases; nucleotides outside the gene matches: 6. CDR3 sequence (DNA): TGCGCCAGCAGCCCGTCGGCTAGCGGGGGCTACGAGCAGTACTTC. This codes for CASSPSASGGYEQYF.

V gene TRBV6-6 combines with J gene TRBJ1-2; D might be TRBD1 (5 bases). Trimming stripped 6 bases from V and 4 bases from J, with 15 bases between. This CDR3 spans 14 amino acids. Germline values: CDR1 MNHNY, CDR2 SVGAGI (reference sequence). The CDR3 loop is CASRGGTILYGYTF. DNA for the CDR3: TGTGCCAGCAGGGGGGGGACTATCCTCTATGGCTACACCTTC.